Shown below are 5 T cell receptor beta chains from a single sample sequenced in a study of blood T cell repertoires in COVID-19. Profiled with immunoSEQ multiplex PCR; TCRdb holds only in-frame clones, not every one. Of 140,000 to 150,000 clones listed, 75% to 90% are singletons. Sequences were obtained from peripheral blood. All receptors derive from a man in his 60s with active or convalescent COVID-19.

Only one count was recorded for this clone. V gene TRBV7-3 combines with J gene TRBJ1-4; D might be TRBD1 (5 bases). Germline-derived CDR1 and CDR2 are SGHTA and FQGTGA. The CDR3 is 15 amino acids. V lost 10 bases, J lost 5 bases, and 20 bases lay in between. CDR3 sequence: CANLHKGPTNEKLFF. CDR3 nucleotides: TGTGCCAACCTCCATAAGGGGCCGACGAATGAAAAACTGTTTTTT.

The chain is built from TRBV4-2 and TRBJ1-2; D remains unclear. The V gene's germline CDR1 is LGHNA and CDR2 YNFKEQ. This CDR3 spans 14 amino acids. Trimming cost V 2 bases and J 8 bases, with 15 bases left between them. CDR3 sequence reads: CASSQSQTPRGYTF. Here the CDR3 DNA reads TGTGCCAGCAGCCAATCTCAGACCCCGAGGGGCTACACCTTC.

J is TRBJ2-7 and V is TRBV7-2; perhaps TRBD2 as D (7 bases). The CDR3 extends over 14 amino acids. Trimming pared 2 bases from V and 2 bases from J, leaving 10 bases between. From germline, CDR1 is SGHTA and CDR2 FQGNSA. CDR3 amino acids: CASSLYGGPYEQYF. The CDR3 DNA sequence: TGTGCCAGCAGCTTATACGGGGGGCCCTACGAGCAGTACTTC. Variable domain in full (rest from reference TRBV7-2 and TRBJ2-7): GAGVSQSPSNKVTEKGKDVELRCDPISGHTALYWYRQSLGQGLEFLIYFQGNSAPDKSGLPSDRFSAERTGGSVSTLTIQRTQQEDSAVYLCASSLYGGPYEQYFGPGTRLTVT.

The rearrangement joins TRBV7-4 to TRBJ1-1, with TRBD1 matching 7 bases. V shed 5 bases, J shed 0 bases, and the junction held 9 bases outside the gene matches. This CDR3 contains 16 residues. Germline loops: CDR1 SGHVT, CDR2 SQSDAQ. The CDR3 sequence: CASSHYRGGVNTEAFF. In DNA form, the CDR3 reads TGTGCCAGCAGCCACTACAGGGGCGGTGTGAACACTGAAGCTTTCTTT.

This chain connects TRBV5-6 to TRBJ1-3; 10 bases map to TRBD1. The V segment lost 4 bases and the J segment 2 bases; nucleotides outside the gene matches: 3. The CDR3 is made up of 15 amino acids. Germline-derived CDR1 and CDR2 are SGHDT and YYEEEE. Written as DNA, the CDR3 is TGTGCCAGCAGCGATGGGACAGGGGCTGGAAACACCATATATTTT. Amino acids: CASSDGTGAGNTIYF.